This record covers a single T cell receptor beta chain. These data are taken from a study of blood T cell repertoires in COVID-19. Per germline, CDR1 MNHEY and CDR2 SMNVEV (reference sequence). Trimming cost V 7 bases and J 8 bases; bases outside gene matches: 11. The length of the CDR3 is 14 residues. The Seattle patients joined while their infection was active and were tracked longitudinally afterward. Produced via immunoSEQ multiplex PCR; TCRdb's table is partial and in-frame only. The sample has about 410,000 clones, over 75% seen once. The source of this sequence is a woman between 40 and 55 years old with COVID-19, enrolled during active disease. This sequence joins TRBV27 and TRBJ2-7; 10 bases fit TRBD1. Source material: peripheral blood. CDR3 sequence (DNA): TGTGCCAGCACTTCCGGGACAGGGGAATCCAAGCAGTACTTC. Encoded protein: CASTSGTGESKQYF.